This T cell receptor (beta chain) originates from a study of control samples from healthy donors and cancer patients. Some clones are missing from TCRdb's copy, which holds only in-frame ones; the method was immunoSEQ multiplex PCR. The sample has about 50,000 clones, around nine tenths seen once; the top ten hold around 0.8%. V lost 0 bases to trimming and J lost 7 bases; unmatched junction nucleotides: 5. The CDR3 has 15 residues. Germline V gene sequence: CDR1 GTSNPN, CDR2 SVGIG (reference sequence). This chain joins TRBV30 and TRBJ1-6, with 8 positions matching TRBD1. Sequences were obtained from PBMCs. The TCR was taken from a man aged 30 to 39 with colorectal cancer. The CDR3 loop reads CAWSVRRDRNSPLHF. For the CDR3, the DNA is TGTGCCTGGAGTGTCCGCCGGGACAGGAATTCACCCCTCCACTTT. The variable domain in full, completed from reference TRBV30 and TRBJ1-6, reads SQTIHQWPATLVQPVGSPLSLECTVEGTSNPNLYWYRQAAGRGLQLLFYSVGIGQISSEVPQNLSASRPQDRQFILSSKKLLLSDSGFYLCAWSVRRDRNSPLHFGNGTRLTVT.